A few counts support the clone carrying this TCR beta chain. Its cognate antigen is unknown. Reverse transcribing all isolated RNA meant expressed TCRB transcripts were sequenced. Assay: immunoSEQ multiplex PCR; the TCRdb copy retains only in-frame clones and omits some. This sample has about 220,000 clones, with 9.5% to 13% found just once. This specimen comes from a study of beta chain features in type 1 diabetes. The germline V gene has CDR1 SGHTA and CDR2 FQGNSA. With 6 bases removed from V and 4 bases from J, the gap between germline ends came to 10 bases. The CDR3 totals 12 residues. Study results and caveats: The naive, central memory and Treg TCRB repertoires showed an apparent similarity that was greater among patients than among healthy donors.

Blood was drawn once from each donor into heparinised tubes. The draws averaged about 110 mL. Cells sorted by CD45RO/CCR7/CD25/CD127/CD95/CD27 comprised CD4+ naive, central memory, regulatory and stem cell-like memory cells. This sequence joins TRBV7-2 and TRBJ2-7; tentatively, D is TRBD1 (5 bases). The source of this sequence is a man between 18 and 35 years old in good health. The specimen was central memory CD4+ T cells from blood. Written as DNA, the CDR3 is TGTGCCAGCAGTCCGACAGTATACGAGCAGTACTTC. It encodes CASSPTVYEQYF.